The source of this T cell receptor beta chain is a study of T cells in Graves' hyperthyroidism and ophthalmopathy. Findings and limits, study-wide: Within blood appeared most thyroid clonotypes that had expanded above 0.001. The model's output predicted ophthalmopathy at a median of about 6.5 months prior to onset.

Subjects aged 18 to 65 presented with newly diagnosed hyperthyroidism of less than 2 months' duration. A patient was excluded if there was uncontrolled infection, other autoimmune disease, pregnancy or lactation. Concerning this clonotype: Its target is unknown.

CDR1 and CDR2 from the germline V gene are WSHSY and SAAADI. The CDR3 extends over 13 amino acids. V dropped 2 bases and J dropped 4 bases, with 6 bases sitting between them. Amplified regions were TCR beta CDR3 sequences from RNA transcripts. Initially, a first-round RT-PCR of the TCR CDR3 employed the HTBI primer set. Via MiXCR, TCRdb re-called the multiplex PCR reads, giving one row per CDR3 protein. The top ten hold around 54% of the sample, which has under 350,000 distinct CDR3 sequences, roughly 18% seen once. The V call is TRBV10-2, the J call TRBJ1-5; D gene ambiguous. This TCR derives from a woman in her fifties or sixties with Graves' hyperthyroidism. Sequencing used blood. The DNA for the CDR3 is TGCGCCAGCAGTGAGCGGTGGAATCAGCCCCAGCATTTT. Its translation: CASSERWNQPQHF.